The 17 T cell receptor beta chains presented below share a single source sample, sequenced in a study of blood T cell repertoires in COVID-19. Sequencing used immunoSEQ multiplex PCR; TCRdb keeps in-frame clones, though not all of them. This table holds approximately 180,000 clones, roughly 88% found once. The sample consisted of peripheral blood. The receptors here all came from a human donor with active or convalescent COVID-19. The donor label of this sample is uncertain.

This clone was counted a single time. The V gene is TRBV29-1, the J gene TRBJ2-1; maybe TRBD2 (6 bases). CDR3 size: 14 residues. The germline V gene has CDR1 SQVTM and CDR2 ANQGSEA. Trimming removed 4 bases at V and 4 bases at J, with 14 bases between. The CDR3 coding sequence is TGCAGCGTTGCGGGGGAGGCCGGGTACAATGAGCAGTTCTTC. This translates into CSVAGEAGYNEQFF.

The chain couples TRBV11-3 to TRBJ2-7; TRBD2 aligns across 7 bases. This CDR3 is built from 14 residues. Trimming cost V 3 bases and J 0 bases; bases outside gene matches: 2. The germline V gene encodes CDR1 SGHNT and CDR2 YENEEA. In nucleotides, the CDR3 is TGTGCCAGCAGCTTGCGGGACTACTCCTACGAGCAGTACTTC. It codes for CASSLRDYSYEQYF. The full variable domain, completed using reference TRBV11-3 and TRBJ2-7, is EAGVVQSPRYKIIEKKQPVAFWCNPISGHNTLYWYLQNLGQGPELLIRYENEEAVDDSQLPKDRFSAERLKGVDSTLKIQPAELGDSAVYLCASSLRDYSYEQYFGPGTRLTVT.

The chain links TRBV7-2 to TRBJ1-5, with 9 bases identical to TRBD1. The V and J ends lost 4 bases and 1 base, in that order; junction bases with no gene match: 2. The CDR3 is made up of 15 amino acids. CDR1 is SGHTA, CDR2 FQGNSA, per germline. CDR3 sequence reads: CASSSGQGSNQPQHF. CDR3 in DNA: TGTGCCAGCAGCTCCGGACAGGGGAGCAATCAGCCCCAGCATTTT.

The V gene is TRBV7-2, the J gene TRBJ2-3, with D perhaps matching TRBD2 (5 bases). Between the trimmed V and J ends, which lost 4 bases and 6 bases, there was a span of 17 bases. CDR1 is SGHTA, CDR2 FQGNSA, per germline. CDR3 size: 15 residues. The CDR3 sequence: CASSSSRTRGDTQYF. The CDR3 DNA reads as TGTGCCAGCAGCTCCAGCCGGACCCGAGGGGATACGCAGTATTTT.

This clone has just a few counts. The chain couples TRBV10-3 to TRBJ2-7, with 7 bases fitting TRBD1. V lost 3 bases and J lost 2; bases outside the gene matches: 7. The germline V gene has CDR1 ENHRY and CDR2 SYGVKD. The CDR3 length is 15 residues. CDR3 region: CAISDPGQVAYEQYF. As DNA, the CDR3 is TGTGCCATCAGTGACCCCGGACAGGTCGCCTACGAGCAGTACTTC.

The V and J genes are TRBV5-1 and TRBJ2-5; 10 bases map to TRBD2. J lost 4 bases, V lost 3 bases, and 9 bases had no gene match. The CDR3 loop spans 16 amino acids. CDR1 is SGHRS, CDR2 YFSETQ, per germline. The chain's CDR3 is CASSSALAGVGETQYF. CDR3 DNA sequence: TGCGCCAGCAGCTCAGCCCTAGCGGGAGTCGGAGAGACCCAGTACTTC.

This rearrangement joins TRBV19 to TRBJ2-3; 11 bases align to TRBD1. Germline CDR1 reads LNHDA; CDR2 reads SQIVND (reference sequence). The length of the CDR3 is 16 residues. Trimming at V came to 9 bases and at J to 0 bases, leaving 8 bases not matched to a gene. The CDR3 protein is CASRDRGSSSTDTQYF. The CDR3 DNA follows: TGTGCCAGCCGGGACAGGGGGTCCTCTAGCACAGATACGCAGTATTTT.

V and J are TRBV7-9 and TRBJ2-7, with 7 bases fitting TRBD1. Per germline, CDR1 SEHNR and CDR2 FQNEAQ (reference sequence). The CDR3 totals 16 residues. V lost 5 bases to trimming and J lost 6 bases; unmatched junction nucleotides: 16. The CDR3 spells CASSTRYDRVGSEQYF. The DNA of the CDR3 is TGTGCCAGCAGCACCCGTTATGACAGGGTTGGGAGCGAGCAGTACTTC.

This sequence joins TRBV6-5 and TRBJ2-1; unclear D gene. The CDR3 consists of 14 residues. Germline CDR1 and CDR2: MNHEY and SVGAGI. Trimming took 2 bases from V and 2 from J, leaving 7 bases between them. For the CDR3, the DNA is TGTGCCAGCAGTTACGGGCAAACCTACAATGAGCAGTTCTTC. Translated: CASSYGQTYNEQFF.

This sequence joins TRBV6-6 and TRBJ2-7, with 12 bases aligning to TRBD2. CDR1 is MNHNY and CDR2 is SVGAGI in the germline V gene (reference sequence). Germline trimming cut 6 bases from V and 1 base from J; bases unmatched to any gene: 4. The CDR3 totals 15 residues. The CDR3 nucleotides are TGTGCCAGCAGGGCCGGACTAGCGGGATCCTACGAGCAGTACTTC. Translating gives CASRAGLAGSYEQYF.

The V gene is TRBV18, the J gene TRBJ2-3; TRBD2 agrees at 7 bases. Germline V lookup: CDR1 KGHSH, CDR2 LQKENI. With 4 bases clipped from V and 3 bases from J, the junction kept 7 bases outside the gene matches. The CDR3 contains 15 residues. In nucleotides, the CDR3 is TGTGCCAGCTCACTACCGGGACTATTAACAGATACGCAGTATTTT. Translation gives CASSLPGLLTDTQYF.

This chain joins TRBV11-2 and TRBJ1-2; no definite D call. Trimming shortened V by 5 bases and J by 7 bases, and 17 bases separated the two germline ends. CDR1 is SGHAT, CDR2 FQNNGV, per germline. CDR3 length: 14 residues. For the CDR3, the DNA is TGTGCCAGCAGCCCCTCGAACGGGATTGGTGGCTACACCTTC. Its protein is CASSPSNGIGGYTF.

This clone was observed a few times. The rearrangement uses TRBV18 and TRBJ1-2; weak D call: TRBD1 (5 bases). CDR1 and CDR2 from the germline V gene are KGHSH and LQKENI. CDR3 size: 13 residues. V gave up 2 bases and J gave up 8 bases, with 12 bases separating them. The CDR3 is CASSPSRGEGYTF. In DNA form, the CDR3 reads TGTGCCAGCTCACCATCACGGGGGGAAGGCTACACCTTC.

This clone was found once. The CDR3 DNA sequence: TGCGCCAGCAGCTTGGGCGGTACAGGGTATGGAGGCTACACCTTC. Translation: CASSLGGTGYGGYTF. V is TRBV5-1 and J is TRBJ1-2; TRBD1 is a possible D gene (6 bases). The CDR3 length is 15 residues. Trimming removed 0 bases at V and 8 bases at J, with 17 bases between. The germline V gene encodes CDR1 SGHRS and CDR2 YFSETQ.

The chain combines TRBV2 with TRBJ1-3; TRBD1 aligns across 8 bases. V shed 4 bases, J shed 0 bases, and the junction held 5 bases outside the gene matches. The CDR3 consists of 16 residues. The V gene's germline CDR1 is SNHLY and CDR2 FYNNEI. The CDR3 reads CASSGLGQVSGNTIYF. The CDR3 DNA reads TGTGCCAGCAGTGGCTTGGGACAGGTCTCTGGAAACACCATATATTTT.

V is TRBV19 and J is TRBJ2-6, with 12 bases that match TRBD2. The CDR3 totals 15 residues. From germline, CDR1 is LNHDA and CDR2 SQIVND (reference sequence). The V segment lost 3 bases and the J segment 13 bases; nucleotides outside the gene matches: 7. The CDR3 loop is CASSMASGRARVLTF. CDR3 coding DNA: TGTGCCAGTAGTATGGCTAGCGGGAGGGCCCGTGTCCTGACTTTC.

V gene TRBV24-1 combines with J gene TRBJ2-1, with a tentative D call TRBD2 (7 bases). CDR1 KGHDR and CDR2 SFDVKD come from the germline V gene. The CDR3 runs 17 residues. Trimming left V 9 bases short and J 1 base short, with 21 bases between. The CDR3 here is CATWEGGTQGSYNEQFF. The CDR3 nucleotides are TGTGCCACCTGGGAGGGGGGAACCCAAGGGTCCTACAATGAGCAGTTCTTC.